The sample holds one count of the clone carrying this T cell receptor beta chain. This entry belongs to a study of blood T cell repertoires in COVID-19. As for the study in general: Both acute and convalescent COVID-19 samples were obtained from the United States, Italy and Spain. T cells, B-cell-depleted T cells, or PBMCs supplied cDNA or gDNA.

In the original workflow: The assay estimated nucleated cells by amplifying reference gene primers. Assay: immunoSEQ multiplex PCR; the TCRdb copy retains only in-frame clones and omits some. That table gives V, J and clone size, and the DNA gave D and trimming. In the table there are roughly 260,000 clones, approximately 87% of which are singletons. The CDR3 extends over 13 amino acids. V was trimmed by 2 bases and J by 7 bases, leaving 11 bases between them. CDR1 and CDR2 (germline): MDHEN, SYDVKM. The specimen sequenced was peripheral blood. The chain carries TRBV28 and TRBJ1-1, with D unclear. This clonotype was sampled from a woman aged 45-59 years with acute or convalescent COVID-19. CDR3 region: CASSLPQRDEAFF. The CDR3 nucleotides are TGTGCCAGCAGTTTACCACAGAGGGATGAAGCTTTCTTT. The entire variable domain, with the rest obtained from reference TRBV28 and TRBJ1-1, is as follows: DVKVTQSSRYLVKRTGEKVFLECVQDMDHENMFWYRQDPGLGLRLIYFSYDVKMKEKGDIPEGYSVSREKKERFSLILESASTNQTSMYLCASSLPQRDEAFFGQGTRLTVV.